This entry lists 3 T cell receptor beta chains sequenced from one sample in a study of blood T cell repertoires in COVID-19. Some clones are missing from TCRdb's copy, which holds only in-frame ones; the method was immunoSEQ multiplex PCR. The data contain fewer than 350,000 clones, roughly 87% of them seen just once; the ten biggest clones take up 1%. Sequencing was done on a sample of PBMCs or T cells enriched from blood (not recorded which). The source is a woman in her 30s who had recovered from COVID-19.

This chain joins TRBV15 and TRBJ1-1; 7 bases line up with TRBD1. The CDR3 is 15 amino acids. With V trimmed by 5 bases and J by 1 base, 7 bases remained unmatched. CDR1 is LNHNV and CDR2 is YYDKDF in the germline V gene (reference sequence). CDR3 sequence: CATSGRQGKNTEAFF. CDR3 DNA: TGTGCCACCAGCGGGCGACAGGGAAAGAACACTGAAGCTTTCTTT.

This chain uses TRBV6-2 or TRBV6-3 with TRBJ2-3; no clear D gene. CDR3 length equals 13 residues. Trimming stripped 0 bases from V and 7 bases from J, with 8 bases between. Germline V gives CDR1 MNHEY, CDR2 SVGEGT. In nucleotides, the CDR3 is TGTGCCAGCAGTTACTCGTCTCTTCATACGCAGTATTTT. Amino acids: CASSYSSLHTQYF.

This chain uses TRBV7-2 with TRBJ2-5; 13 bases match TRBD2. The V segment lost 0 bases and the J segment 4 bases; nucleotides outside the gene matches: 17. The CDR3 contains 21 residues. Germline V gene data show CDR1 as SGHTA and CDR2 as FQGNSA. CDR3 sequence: CASSLAELAGGPFNQRETQYF. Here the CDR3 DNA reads TGTGCCAGCAGCTTAGCGGAACTAGCGGGAGGGCCTTTCAACCAAAGAGAGACCCAGTACTTC.